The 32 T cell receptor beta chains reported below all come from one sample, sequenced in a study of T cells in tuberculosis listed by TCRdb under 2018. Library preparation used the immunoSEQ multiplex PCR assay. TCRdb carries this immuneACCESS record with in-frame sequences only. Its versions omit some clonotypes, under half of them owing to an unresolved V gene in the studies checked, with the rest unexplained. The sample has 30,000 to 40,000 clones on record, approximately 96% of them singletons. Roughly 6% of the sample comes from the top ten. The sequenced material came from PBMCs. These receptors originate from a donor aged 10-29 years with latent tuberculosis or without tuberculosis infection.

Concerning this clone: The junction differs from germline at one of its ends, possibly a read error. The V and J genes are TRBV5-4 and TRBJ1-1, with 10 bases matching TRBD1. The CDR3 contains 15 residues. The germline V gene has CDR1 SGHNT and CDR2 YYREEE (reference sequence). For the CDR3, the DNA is TGTGCCAGTAGCTTCTGGGACAGGGGAGTCACTGAAGCTTTCTTT. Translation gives CASSFWDRGVTEAFF.

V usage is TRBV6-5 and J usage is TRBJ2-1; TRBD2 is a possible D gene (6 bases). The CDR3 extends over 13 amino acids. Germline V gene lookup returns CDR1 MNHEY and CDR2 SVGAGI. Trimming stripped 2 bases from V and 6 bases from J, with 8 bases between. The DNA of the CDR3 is TGTGCCAGCAGTTACAAGGGAGGCAATGAGCAGTTCTTC. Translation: CASSYKGGNEQFF.

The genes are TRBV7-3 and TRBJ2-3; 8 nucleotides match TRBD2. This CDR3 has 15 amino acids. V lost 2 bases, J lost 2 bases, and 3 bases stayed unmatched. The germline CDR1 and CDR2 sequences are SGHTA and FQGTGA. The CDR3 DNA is TGTGCCAGCAGCTTAGCGGGGGGATCCACAGATACGCAGTATTTT. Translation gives CASSLAGGSTDTQYF.

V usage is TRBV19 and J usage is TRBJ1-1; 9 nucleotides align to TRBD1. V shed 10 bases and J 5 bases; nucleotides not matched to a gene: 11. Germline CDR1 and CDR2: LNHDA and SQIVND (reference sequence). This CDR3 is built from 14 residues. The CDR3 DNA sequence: TGTGCCACGGCGGGACAGGGAGGGAGAACTGAAGCTTTCTTT. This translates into CATAGQGGRTEAFF.

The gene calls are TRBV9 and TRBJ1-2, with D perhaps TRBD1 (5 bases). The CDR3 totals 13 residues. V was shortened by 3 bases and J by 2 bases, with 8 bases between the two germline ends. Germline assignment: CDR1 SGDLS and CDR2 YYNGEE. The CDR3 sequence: CASSGGENYGYTF. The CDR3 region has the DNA TGTGCCAGCAGCGGGGGGGAAAACTATGGCTACACCTTC.

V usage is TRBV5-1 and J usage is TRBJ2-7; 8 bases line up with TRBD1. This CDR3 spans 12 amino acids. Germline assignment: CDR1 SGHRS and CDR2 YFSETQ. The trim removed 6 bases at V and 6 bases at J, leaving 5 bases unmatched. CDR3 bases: TGCGCCAGCAACCTCGGACAGGGCGAGCAGTACTTC. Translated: CASNLGQGEQYF.

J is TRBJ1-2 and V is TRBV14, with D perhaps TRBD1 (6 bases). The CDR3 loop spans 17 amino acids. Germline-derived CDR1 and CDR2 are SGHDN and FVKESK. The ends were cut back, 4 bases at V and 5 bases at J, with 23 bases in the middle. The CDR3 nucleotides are TGTGCCAGCAGCCCGACTTACCACCGGACAGATTTTTATGGCTACACCTTC. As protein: CASSPTYHRTDFYGYTF. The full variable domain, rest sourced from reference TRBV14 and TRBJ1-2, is EAGVTQFPSHSVIEKGQTVTLRCDPISGHDNLYWYRRVMGKEIKFLLHFVKESKQDESGMPNNRFLAERTGGTYSTLKVQPAELEDSGVYFCASSPTYHRTDFYGYTFGSGTRLTVV.

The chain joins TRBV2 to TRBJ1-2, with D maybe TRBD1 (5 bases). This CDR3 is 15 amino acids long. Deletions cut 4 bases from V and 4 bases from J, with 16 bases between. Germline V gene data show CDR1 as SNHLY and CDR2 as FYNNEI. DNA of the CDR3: TGTGCCAGCAGTGTCCAGGGTCAGGGCATCTATGGCTACACCTTC. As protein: CASSVQGQGIYGYTF.

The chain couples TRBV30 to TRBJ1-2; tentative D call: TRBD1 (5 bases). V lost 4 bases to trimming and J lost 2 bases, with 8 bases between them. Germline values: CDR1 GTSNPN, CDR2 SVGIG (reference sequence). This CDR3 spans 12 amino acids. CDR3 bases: TGTGCCTGGACGAAGGGGAACTATGGCTACACCTTC. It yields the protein CAWTKGNYGYTF.

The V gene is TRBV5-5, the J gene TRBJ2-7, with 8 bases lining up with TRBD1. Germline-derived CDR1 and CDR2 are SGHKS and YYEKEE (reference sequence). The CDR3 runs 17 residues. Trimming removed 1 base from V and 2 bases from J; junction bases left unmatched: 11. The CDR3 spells CASSLRVVGQETYEQYF. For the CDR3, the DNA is TGTGCCAGCAGCTTGCGAGTTGTGGGACAGGAGACCTACGAGCAGTACTTC.

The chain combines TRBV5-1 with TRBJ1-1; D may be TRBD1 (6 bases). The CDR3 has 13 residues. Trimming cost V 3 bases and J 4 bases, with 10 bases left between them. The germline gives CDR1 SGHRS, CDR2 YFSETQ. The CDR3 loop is CASSWVQGTEAFF. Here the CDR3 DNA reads TGCGCCAGCAGCTGGGTACAGGGCACTGAAGCTTTCTTT.

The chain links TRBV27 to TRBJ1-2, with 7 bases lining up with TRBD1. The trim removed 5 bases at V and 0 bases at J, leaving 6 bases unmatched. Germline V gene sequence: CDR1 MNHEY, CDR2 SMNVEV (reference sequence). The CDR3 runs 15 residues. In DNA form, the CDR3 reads TGTGCCAGCAGTAGGACAGGCCTTTCTAACTATGGCTACACCTTC. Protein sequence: CASSRTGLSNYGYTF.

CDR3 nucleotide sequence: TGTGCCAGCAGTCAGGCTTACCAGGGGGCGATTAATCAGTACTTC. Its translation: CASSQAYQGAINQYF. The V gene is TRBV5-6, the J gene TRBJ2-7; TRBD1 agrees at 8 bases. There are 15 residues in the CDR3. CDR1 is SGHDT and CDR2 is YYEEEE in the germline V gene. J gave up 10 bases and V 5 bases, and 17 bases lay outside the gene matches.

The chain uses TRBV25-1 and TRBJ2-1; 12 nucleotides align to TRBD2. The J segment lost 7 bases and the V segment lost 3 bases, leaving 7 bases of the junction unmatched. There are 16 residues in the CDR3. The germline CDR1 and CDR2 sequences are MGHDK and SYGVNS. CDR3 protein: CASSETSGSSRNEQFF. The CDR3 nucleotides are TGTGCCAGCAGTGAGACTAGCGGGAGTTCGAGAAATGAGCAGTTCTTC.

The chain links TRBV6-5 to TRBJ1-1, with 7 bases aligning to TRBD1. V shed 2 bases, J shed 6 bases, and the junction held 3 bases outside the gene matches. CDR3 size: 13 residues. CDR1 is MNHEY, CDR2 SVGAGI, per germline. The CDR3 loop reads CASSYPQGAEAFF. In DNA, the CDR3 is TGTGCCAGCAGTTACCCCCAGGGGGCTGAAGCTTTCTTT.

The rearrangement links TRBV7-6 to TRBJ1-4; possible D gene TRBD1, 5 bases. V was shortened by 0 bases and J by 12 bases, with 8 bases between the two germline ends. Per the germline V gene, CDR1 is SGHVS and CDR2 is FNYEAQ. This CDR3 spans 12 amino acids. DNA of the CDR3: TGTGCCAGCAGCTTAGCGCGACAGCAACTGTTTTTT. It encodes CASSLARQQLFF. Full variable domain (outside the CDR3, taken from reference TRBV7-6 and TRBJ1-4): GAGVSQSPRYKVTKRGQDVALRCDPISGHVSLYWYRQALGQGPEFLTYFNYEAQQDKSGLPNDRFSAERPEGSISTLTIQRTEQRDSAMYRCASSLARQQLFFGSGTQLSVL.

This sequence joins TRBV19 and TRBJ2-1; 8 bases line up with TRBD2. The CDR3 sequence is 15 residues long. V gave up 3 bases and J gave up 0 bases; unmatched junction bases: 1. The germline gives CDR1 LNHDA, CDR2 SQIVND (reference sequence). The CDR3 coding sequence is TGTGCCAGTAGTATTAGCGGGGTCTCCTACAATGAGCAGTTCTTC. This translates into CASSISGVSYNEQFF.

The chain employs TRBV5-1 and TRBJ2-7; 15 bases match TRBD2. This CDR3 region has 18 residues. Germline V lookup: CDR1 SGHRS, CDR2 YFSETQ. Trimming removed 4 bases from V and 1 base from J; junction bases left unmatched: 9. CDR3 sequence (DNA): TGCGCCAGCAGCGTTAAGGGACTAGCGGGAGGCTTTTCCTACGAGCAGTACTTC. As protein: CASSVKGLAGGFSYEQYF.

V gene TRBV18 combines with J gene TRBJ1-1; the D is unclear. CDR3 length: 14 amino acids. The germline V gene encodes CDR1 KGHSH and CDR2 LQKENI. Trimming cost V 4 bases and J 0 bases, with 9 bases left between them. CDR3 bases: TGTGCCAGCTCACGGGCCGCGTTGAACACTGAAGCTTTCTTT. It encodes CASSRAALNTEAFF.

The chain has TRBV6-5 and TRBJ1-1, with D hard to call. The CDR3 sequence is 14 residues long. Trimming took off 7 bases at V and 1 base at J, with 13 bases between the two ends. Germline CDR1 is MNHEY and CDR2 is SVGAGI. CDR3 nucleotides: TGTGCCAGCAAGTACGGGGAGGCGAACACTGAAGCTTTCTTT. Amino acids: CASKYGEANTEAFF.

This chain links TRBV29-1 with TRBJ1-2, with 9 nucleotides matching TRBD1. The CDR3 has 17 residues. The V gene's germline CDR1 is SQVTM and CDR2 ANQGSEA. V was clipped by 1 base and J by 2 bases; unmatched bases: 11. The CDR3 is CSVEVPTGGSINYGYTF. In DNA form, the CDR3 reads TGCAGCGTTGAAGTACCCACAGGGGGCTCGATCAACTATGGCTACACCTTC.

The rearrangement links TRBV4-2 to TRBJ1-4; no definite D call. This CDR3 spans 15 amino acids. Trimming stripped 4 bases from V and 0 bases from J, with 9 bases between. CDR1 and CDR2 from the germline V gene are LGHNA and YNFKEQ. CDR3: CASSLPESTNEKLFF. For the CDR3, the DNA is TGTGCCAGCAGCCTACCGGAGTCAACTAATGAAAAACTGTTTTTT.

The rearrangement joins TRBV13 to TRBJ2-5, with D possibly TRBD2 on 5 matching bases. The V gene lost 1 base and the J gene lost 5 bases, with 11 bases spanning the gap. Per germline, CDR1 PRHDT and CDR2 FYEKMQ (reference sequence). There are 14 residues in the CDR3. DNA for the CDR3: TGTGCCAGCAGCTTAGAGGGAGAAGCGGAGACCCAGTACTTC. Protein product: CASSLEGEAETQYF. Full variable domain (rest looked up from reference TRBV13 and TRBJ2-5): AAGVIQSPRHLIKEKRETATLKCYPIPRHDTVYWYQQGPGQDPQFLISFYEKMQSDKGSIPDRFSAQQFSDYHSELNMSSLELGDSALYFCASSLEGEAETQYFGPGTRLLVL.

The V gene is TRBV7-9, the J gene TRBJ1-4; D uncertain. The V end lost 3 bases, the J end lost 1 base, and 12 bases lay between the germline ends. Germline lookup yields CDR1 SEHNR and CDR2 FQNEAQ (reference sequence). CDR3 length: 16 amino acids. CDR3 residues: CASSFRRSGTNEKLFF. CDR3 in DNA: TGTGCCAGCAGCTTCAGGAGGTCGGGAACTAATGAAAAACTGTTTTTT.

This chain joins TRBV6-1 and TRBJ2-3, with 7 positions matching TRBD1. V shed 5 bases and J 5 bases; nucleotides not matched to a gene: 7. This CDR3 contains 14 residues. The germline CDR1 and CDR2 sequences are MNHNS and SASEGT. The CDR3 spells CASSNDRVQDTQYF. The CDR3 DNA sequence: TGTGCCAGCAGTAACGACAGGGTTCAAGATACGCAGTATTTT.

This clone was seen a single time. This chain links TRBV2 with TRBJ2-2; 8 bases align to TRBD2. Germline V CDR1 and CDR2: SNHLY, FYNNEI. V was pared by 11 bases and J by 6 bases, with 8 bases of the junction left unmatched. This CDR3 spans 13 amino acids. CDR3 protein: CASGRGEAGELFF. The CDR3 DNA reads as TGTGCCTCCGGGAGGGGCGAGGCCGGGGAGCTGTTTTTT.

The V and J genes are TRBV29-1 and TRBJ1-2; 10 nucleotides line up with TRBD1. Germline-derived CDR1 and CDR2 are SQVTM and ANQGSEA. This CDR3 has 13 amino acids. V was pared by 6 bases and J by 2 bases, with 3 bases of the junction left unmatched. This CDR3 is CSVADRGNYGYTF. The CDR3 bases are TGCAGCGTGGCGGACAGGGGGAACTATGGCTACACCTTC.

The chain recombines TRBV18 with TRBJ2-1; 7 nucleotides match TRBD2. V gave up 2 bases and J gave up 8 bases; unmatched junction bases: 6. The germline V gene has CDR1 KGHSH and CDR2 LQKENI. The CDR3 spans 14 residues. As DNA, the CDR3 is TGTGCCAGCTCACCAAATAGCGGGCTACATGAGCAGTTCTTC. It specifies CASSPNSGLHEQFF.

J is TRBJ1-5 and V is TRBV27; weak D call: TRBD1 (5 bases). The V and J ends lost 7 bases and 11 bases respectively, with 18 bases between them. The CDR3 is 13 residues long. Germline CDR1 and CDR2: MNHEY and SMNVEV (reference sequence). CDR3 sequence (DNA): TGTGCCAGCAAAAAGACCTTGGGGGGATCCCAGCATTTT. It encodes CASKKTLGGSQHF.

The CDR3 DNA follows: TGTGCCAGCAGGCCTACAACGGGGACTGTCTCCTACGAGCAGTACTTC. Its translation: CASRPTTGTVSYEQYF. The rearrangement links TRBV5-5 to TRBJ2-7; tentative D call: TRBD2 (6 bases). Germline-derived CDR1 and CDR2 are SGHKS and YYEKEE (reference sequence). Between the trimmed V and J ends, which lost 5 bases and 0 bases, there was a span of 18 bases. The length of the CDR3 is 16 residues.

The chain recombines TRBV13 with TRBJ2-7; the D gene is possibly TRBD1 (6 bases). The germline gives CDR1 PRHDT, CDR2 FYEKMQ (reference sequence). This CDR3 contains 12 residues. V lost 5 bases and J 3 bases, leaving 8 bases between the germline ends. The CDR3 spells CASSKTGYEQYF. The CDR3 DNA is TGTGCCAGCAGCAAGACAGGCTACGAGCAGTACTTC.

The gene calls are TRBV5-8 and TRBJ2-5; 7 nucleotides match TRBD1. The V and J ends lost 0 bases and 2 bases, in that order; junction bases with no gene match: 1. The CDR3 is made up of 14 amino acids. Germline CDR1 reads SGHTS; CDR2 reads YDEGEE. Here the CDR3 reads CASSLGGQQETQYF. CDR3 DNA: TGTGCCAGCAGCTTGGGGGGACAGCAAGAGACCCAGTACTTC. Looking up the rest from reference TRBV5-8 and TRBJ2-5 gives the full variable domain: EAGVTQSPTHLIKTRGQQATLRCSPISGHTSVYWYQQALGLGLQFLLWYDEGEERNRGNFPPRFSGRQFPNYSSELNVNALELEDSALYLCASSLGGQQETQYFGPGTRLLVL.